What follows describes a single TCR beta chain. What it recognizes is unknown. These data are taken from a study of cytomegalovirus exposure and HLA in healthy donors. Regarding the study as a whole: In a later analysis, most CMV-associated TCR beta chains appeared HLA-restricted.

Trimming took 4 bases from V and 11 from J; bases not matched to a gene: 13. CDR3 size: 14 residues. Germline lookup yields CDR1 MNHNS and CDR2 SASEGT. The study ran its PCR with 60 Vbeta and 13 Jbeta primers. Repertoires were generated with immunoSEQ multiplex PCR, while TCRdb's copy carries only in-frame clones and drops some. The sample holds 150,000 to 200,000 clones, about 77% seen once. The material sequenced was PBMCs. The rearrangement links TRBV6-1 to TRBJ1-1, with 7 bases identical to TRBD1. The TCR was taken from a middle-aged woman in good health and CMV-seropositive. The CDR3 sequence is CASSGRGPGQTAFF. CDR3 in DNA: TGTGCCAGCAGTGGTCGGGGCCCGGGACAGACGGCTTTCTTT.